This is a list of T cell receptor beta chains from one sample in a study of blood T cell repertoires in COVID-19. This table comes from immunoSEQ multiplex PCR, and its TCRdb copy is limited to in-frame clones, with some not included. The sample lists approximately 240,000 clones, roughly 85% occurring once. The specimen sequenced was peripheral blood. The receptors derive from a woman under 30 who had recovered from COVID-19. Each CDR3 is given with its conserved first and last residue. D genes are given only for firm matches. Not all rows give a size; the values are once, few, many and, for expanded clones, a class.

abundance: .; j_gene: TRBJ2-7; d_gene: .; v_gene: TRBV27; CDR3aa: CASSSSGDEQYF; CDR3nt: .
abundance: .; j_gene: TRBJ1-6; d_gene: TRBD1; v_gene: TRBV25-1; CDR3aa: CASSEGTGYNSPLHF; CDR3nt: TGTGCCAGCAGTGAAGGGACAGGGTATAATTCACCCCTCCACTTT
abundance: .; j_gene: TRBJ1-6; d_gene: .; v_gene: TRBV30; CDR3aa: CAWNQGLYSPLHF; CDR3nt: TGTGCCTGGAATCAGGGTTTATACTCACCCCTCCACTTT
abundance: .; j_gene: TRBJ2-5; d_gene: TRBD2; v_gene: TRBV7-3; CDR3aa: CASSRGEFETQYF; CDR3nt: TGTGCCAGCAGCCGGGGGGAATTCGAGACCCAGTACTTC
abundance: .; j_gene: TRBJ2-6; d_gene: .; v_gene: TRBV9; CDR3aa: CASSAGTFSGANVLTF; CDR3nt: TGTGCCAGCAGCGCCGGTACCTTCTCTGGGGCCAACGTCCTGACTTTC
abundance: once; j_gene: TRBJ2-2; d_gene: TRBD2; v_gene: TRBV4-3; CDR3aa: CASSQEASGSKTGELFF; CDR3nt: TGCGCCAGCAGCCAAGAAGCTAGCGGGAGCAAAACCGGGGAGCTGTTTTTT
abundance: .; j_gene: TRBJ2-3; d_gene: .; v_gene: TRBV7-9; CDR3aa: CASSLNGDTQYF; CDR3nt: TGTGCCAGCAGCTTGAACGGAGATACGCAGTATTTT
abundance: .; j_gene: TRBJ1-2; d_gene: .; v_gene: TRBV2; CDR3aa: CASSEPVYYGYTF; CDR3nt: TGTGCCAGCAGTGAACCCGTCTACTATGGCTACACCTTC
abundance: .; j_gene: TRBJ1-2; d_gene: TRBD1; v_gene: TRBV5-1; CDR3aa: CASSRTGYENGYTF; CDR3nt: TGCGCCAGCAGCCGGACAGGGTATGAGAATGGCTACACCTTC
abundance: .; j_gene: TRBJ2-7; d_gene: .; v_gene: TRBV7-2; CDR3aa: CASSLEGHPYEQYF; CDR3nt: TGTGCCAGCAGCTTAGAAGGACACCCGTACGAGCAGTACTTC
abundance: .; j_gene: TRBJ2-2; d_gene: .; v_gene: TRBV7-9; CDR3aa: CASSLAGAGFNTGELFF; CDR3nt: TGTGCCAGCAGCTTAGCAGGGGCCGGTTTCAACACCGGGGAGCTGTTTTTT
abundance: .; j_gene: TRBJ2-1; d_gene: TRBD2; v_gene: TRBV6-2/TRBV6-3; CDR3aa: CASTPSGSYNEQFF; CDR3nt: TGTGCCAGCACCCCAAGCGGGAGCTACAATGAGCAGTTCTTC
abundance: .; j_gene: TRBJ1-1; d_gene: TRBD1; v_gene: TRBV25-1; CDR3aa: CASSGQGRPEAFF; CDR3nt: TGTGCCAGCAGTGGACAGGGGAGGCCTGAAGCTTTCTTT
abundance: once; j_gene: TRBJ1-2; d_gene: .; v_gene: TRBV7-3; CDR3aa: CASSVDRNYGYTF; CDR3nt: TGTGCCAGCAGCGTCGACAGGAACTATGGCTACACCTTC